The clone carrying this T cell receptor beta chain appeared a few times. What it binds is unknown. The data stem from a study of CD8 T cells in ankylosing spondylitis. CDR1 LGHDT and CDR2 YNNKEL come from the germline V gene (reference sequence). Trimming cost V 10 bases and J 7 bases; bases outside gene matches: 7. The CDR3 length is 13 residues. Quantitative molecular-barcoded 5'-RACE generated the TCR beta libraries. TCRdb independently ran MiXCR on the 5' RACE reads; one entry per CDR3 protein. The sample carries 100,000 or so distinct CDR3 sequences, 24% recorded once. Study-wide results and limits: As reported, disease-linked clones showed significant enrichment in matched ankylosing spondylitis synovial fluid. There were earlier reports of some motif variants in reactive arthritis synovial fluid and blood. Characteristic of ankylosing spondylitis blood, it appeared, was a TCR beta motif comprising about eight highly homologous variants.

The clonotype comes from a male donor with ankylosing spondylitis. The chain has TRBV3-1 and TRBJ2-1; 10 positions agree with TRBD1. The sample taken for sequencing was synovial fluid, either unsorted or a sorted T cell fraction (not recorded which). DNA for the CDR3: TGTGCCATACGACAGGGGGCACGGAATGAGCAGTTCTTC. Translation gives CAIRQGARNEQFF.